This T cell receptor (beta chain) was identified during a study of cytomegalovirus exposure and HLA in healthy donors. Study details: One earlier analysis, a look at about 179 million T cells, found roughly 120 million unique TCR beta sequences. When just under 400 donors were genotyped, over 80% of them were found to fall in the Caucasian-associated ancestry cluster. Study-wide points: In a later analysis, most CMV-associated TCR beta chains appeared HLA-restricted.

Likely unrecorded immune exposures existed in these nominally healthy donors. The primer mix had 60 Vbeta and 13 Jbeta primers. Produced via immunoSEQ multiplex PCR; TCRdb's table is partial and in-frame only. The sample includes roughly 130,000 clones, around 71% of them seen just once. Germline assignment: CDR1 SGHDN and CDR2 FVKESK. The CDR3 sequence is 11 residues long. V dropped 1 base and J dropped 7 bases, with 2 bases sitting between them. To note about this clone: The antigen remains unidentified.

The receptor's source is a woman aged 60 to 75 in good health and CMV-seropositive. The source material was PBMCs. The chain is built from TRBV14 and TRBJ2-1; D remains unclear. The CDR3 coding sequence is TGTGCCAGCAGCCAAGTAAATGAGCAGTTCTTC. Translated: CASSQVNEQFF.